These 21 T cell receptor beta chains originate from one sample sequenced in a study of shared clonotypes between healthy human individuals. Assay: immunoSEQ multiplex PCR; the TCRdb copy retains only in-frame clones and omits some. The sample lists around 2,000,000 clones, about 95% occurring once. Terminally differentiated effector memory CD45RA+ cells were excluded from the naive CD8 cells, which were CD45RO-negative and positively selected for CCR7. The sample taken for sequencing was naive CD8+ T cells sorted from blood. Source of these receptors: a man aged 18 to 29 in good health.

Comments on this clone: The sample has other DNA sequences that encode this CDR3 too. This sequence joins TRBV29-1 and TRBJ1-1, with D unresolved. The CDR3 runs 13 residues. Per the germline V gene, CDR1 is SQVTM and CDR2 is ANQGSEA. Trimming left V 1 base short and J 3 bases short, with 9 bases between. CDR3 in amino acids: CSVEGGVDTEAFF. The CDR3, as DNA: TGCAGCGTTGAAGGTGGAGTGGACACTGAAGCTTTCTTT. The whole variable domain, remainder taken from reference TRBV29-1 and TRBJ1-1, is SAVISQKPSRDICQRGTSLTIQCQVDSQVTMMFWYRQQPGQSLTLIATANQGSEATYESGFVIDKFPISRPNLTFSTLTVSNMSPEDSSIYLCSVEGGVDTEAFFGQGTRLTVV.

The rearrangement uses TRBV13 and TRBJ2-7; D is uncertain. V was cut by 5 bases and J by 6 bases, with 20 bases left in between. The CDR3 contains 15 residues. Germline V CDR1 and CDR2: PRHDT, FYEKMQ (reference sequence). The CDR3 region is CASSPLGSGRPEQYF. CDR3 DNA: TGTGCCAGCAGCCCCTTGGGCAGTGGGCGCCCCGAGCAGTACTTC. The full variable domain, in which reference TRBV13 and TRBJ2-7 provide the parts outside the CDR3, is AAGVIQSPRHLIKEKRETATLKCYPIPRHDTVYWYQQGPGQDPQFLISFYEKMQSDKGSIPDRFSAQQFSDYHSELNMSSLELGDSALYFCASSPLGSGRPEQYFGPGTRLTVT.

This clone came up once. CDR3 region: CASSWGRGGGYTF. Written as DNA, the CDR3 is TGTGCCAGCAGTTGGGGCAGGGGTGGCGGCTACACCTTC. The V call is TRBV27, the J call TRBJ1-2; D perhaps matches TRBD1 (6 bases). V was shortened by 4 bases and J by 8 bases, with 14 bases between the two germline ends. The CDR3 consists of 13 residues. CDR1 is MNHEY and CDR2 is SMNVEV in the germline V gene (reference sequence).

The chain uses TRBV7-9 and TRBJ2-7; TRBD1 might be the D (6 bases). Germline CDR1 SEHNR, CDR2 FQNEAQ (reference sequence). The CDR3 runs to 14 residues. Trimming left V 5 bases short and J 3 bases short, with 14 bases between. This CDR3 is CASSRHMDSYEQYF. The CDR3 bases are TGTGCCAGCAGCCGTCATATGGACAGCTACGAGCAGTACTTC. Filled out from reference TRBV7-9 and TRBJ2-7, the complete variable domain reads DTGVSQNPRHKITKRGQNVTFRCDPISEHNRLYWYRQTLGQGPEFLTYFQNEAQLEKSRLLSDRFSAERPKGSFSTLEIQRTEQGDSAMYLCASSRHMDSYEQYFGPGTRLTVT.

The rearrangement joins TRBV5-5 to TRBJ2-7; D may match TRBD1 or TRBD2 (5 bases each). The germline gives CDR1 SGHKS, CDR2 YYEKEE (reference sequence). The CDR3 has 13 residues. V lost 6 bases and J lost 2, with 12 bases in between. This CDR3 is CASTLGEPYEQYF. The CDR3 bases are TGTGCCAGCACCCTAGGGGAGCCCTACGAGCAGTACTTC.

The gene calls are TRBV13 and TRBJ1-1, with D tentatively TRBD1 (6 bases). V dropped 5 bases and J dropped 5 bases, with 24 bases sitting between them. CDR1 PRHDT and CDR2 FYEKMQ come from the germline V gene (reference sequence). This CDR3 contains 17 residues. CDR3 amino acids: CASSPAPSWGAWTEAFF. In nucleotides, the CDR3 is TGTGCCAGCAGCCCAGCCCCCAGCTGGGGGGCGTGGACTGAAGCTTTCTTT.

The rearrangement joins TRBV11-2 to TRBJ2-2; weak D call: TRBD2 (6 bases). V was shortened by 0 bases and J by 5 bases, with 13 bases between the two germline ends. The germline gives CDR1 SGHAT, CDR2 FQNNGV. The CDR3 has 16 residues. This CDR3 is CASSLDGAGPTGELFF. In DNA, the CDR3 is TGTGCCAGCAGCTTAGATGGCGCGGGGCCGACCGGGGAGCTGTTTTTT.

With respect to this clone: Other DNA sequences in this specimen translate into the identical CDR3. This chain links TRBV30 with TRBJ2-1; D might be TRBD2 (7 bases). In germline, CDR1 is GTSNPN, CDR2 SVGIG (reference sequence). The V gene lost 0 bases and the J gene lost 9 bases, with 12 bases spanning the gap. CDR3 length equals 13 residues. CDR3 DNA sequence: TGTGCCTGGAGTGTATTAGGGGGGGTTGAGCAGTTCTTC. Amino acid sequence: CAWSVLGGVEQFF.

Concerning this clone: At the DNA level, this CDR3 is encoded by other sequences in the same sample as well. The V call is TRBV7-9, the J call TRBJ2-3, with 7 bases fitting TRBD1. This CDR3 is built from 15 residues. V lost 1 base to trimming and J lost 0 bases; unmatched junction nucleotides: 1. Per germline, CDR1 SEHNR and CDR2 FQNEAQ (reference sequence). The chain's CDR3 is CASSLGTGSTDTQYF. The CDR3 DNA reads TGTGCCAGCAGCTTAGGGACAGGAAGCACAGATACGCAGTATTTT.

The chain is built from TRBV27 and TRBJ2-7; 10 nucleotides match TRBD1. Trimming cost V 5 bases and J 5 bases; bases outside gene matches: 9. Germline CDR1 reads MNHEY; CDR2 reads SMNVEV (reference sequence). The CDR3 has 15 residues. CDR3 protein: CASSTPGTGAHEQYF. Written as DNA, the CDR3 is TGTGCCAGCAGTACTCCCGGGACAGGGGCCCACGAGCAGTACTTC.

The chain recombines TRBV6-5 with TRBJ2-7; 13 nucleotides line up with TRBD2. CDR3 length: 14 residues. CDR1 is MNHEY and CDR2 is SVGAGI in the germline V gene. Trimming at V came to 5 bases and at J to 4 bases, leaving 2 bases not matched to a gene. As DNA, the CDR3 is TGTGCCAGCAGTAGGACTAGCGGGAGATACGAGCAGTACTTC. Protein: CASSRTSGRYEQYF.

This clone was observed a single time. This chain's CDR3 is CASSSHPGQGNSYEQYF. The CDR3, as DNA: TGTGCCAGCAGCTCCCATCCGGGACAGGGAAACTCCTACGAGCAGTACTTC. The rearrangement uses TRBV7-2 and TRBJ2-7; 9 nucleotides align to TRBD1. The J segment lost 0 bases and the V segment lost 4 bases, leaving 10 bases of the junction unmatched. Looked up from germline, CDR1 is SGHTA and CDR2 is FQGNSA. The CDR3 extends over 17 amino acids.

This chain connects TRBV27 to TRBJ2-7; 10 bases match TRBD2. This CDR3 is built from 16 residues. J lost 2 bases, V lost 0 bases, and 4 bases had no gene match. Germline-derived CDR1 and CDR2 are MNHEY and SMNVEV (reference sequence). CDR3 region: CASSLSRLAGAYEQYF. In DNA form, the CDR3 reads TGTGCCAGCAGTTTATCGCGACTAGCGGGCGCCTACGAGCAGTACTTC.

The rearrangement joins TRBV5-1 to TRBJ1-4, with a possible D match to TRBD1 (5 bases). Trimming left V 1 base short and J 13 bases short, with 14 bases between. Germline loops: CDR1 SGHRS, CDR2 YFSETQ. This CDR3 is built from 13 residues. DNA for the CDR3: TGCGCCAGCAGCTTGACGGGGGGAGCAGGACTGTTTTTT. This gives the protein CASSLTGGAGLFF.

The count of this clone is one. This sequence joins TRBV4-3 and TRBJ2-1; D remains ambiguous. CDR3 length: 17 amino acids. The germline gives CDR1 LGHNA, CDR2 YSLEER. Between the trimmed V and J ends, which lost 0 bases and 0 bases, there was a span of 12 bases. CDR3 nucleotide sequence: TGCGCCAGCAGCCAAGACGAGCTGCCCAGCTCCTACAATGAGCAGTTCTTC. This sequence encodes CASSQDELPSSYNEQFF.

V and J are TRBV5-4 and TRBJ2-7, with TRBD1 identical over 9 bases. V gave up 3 bases and J gave up 3 bases; unmatched junction bases: 13. Looked up from germline, CDR1 is SGHNT and CDR2 is YYREEE (reference sequence). The CDR3 sequence is 17 residues long. The CDR3 sequence: CASSWAATGTGHYEQYF. The CDR3 DNA sequence: TGTGCCAGCAGCTGGGCCGCAACCGGGACAGGGCACTACGAGCAGTACTTC.

The CDR3 DNA reads TGTGCCAGGGAGGGACAGGGGACCTACGAGCAGTACTTC. This encodes CAREGQGTYEQYF. The V gene is TRBV10-3, the J gene TRBJ2-7; 10 positions agree with TRBD1. The CDR3 is 13 amino acids. CDR1 and CDR2 from the germline V gene are ENHRY and SYGVKD. J lost 2 bases, V lost 10 bases, and 5 bases had no gene match.

V and J are TRBV7-2 and TRBJ2-7; TRBD1 matches at 8 bases. Unmatched junction bases numbered 10, after V lost 5 bases and J lost 7 bases. The CDR3 has 14 residues. Germline V gene lookup returns CDR1 SGHTA and CDR2 FQGNSA. The CDR3 protein is CASSDWTGSGEQYF. The CDR3, as DNA: TGTGCCAGCAGCGATTGGACAGGGTCGGGGGAGCAGTACTTC.

The V call is TRBV7-3, the J call TRBJ2-2; D uncertain. The V and J ends lost 6 bases and 2 bases respectively, with 10 bases between them. CDR1 is SGHTA, CDR2 FQGTGA, per germline. The CDR3 runs 14 residues. CDR3 DNA: TGTGCCAGCAGTTCTGACTTCAACACCGGGGAGCTGTTTTTT. Amino acid sequence: CASSSDFNTGELFF.

About this clone: The junction shows a germline mismatch at one end, possibly a read error. Here the CDR3 reads CASSFELGGQELSSAETFF. The CDR3 nucleotides read TGTGCCAGCAGTTTTGAGCTGGGGGGACAGGAGCTTTCAAGCGCTGAAACTTTCTTT. The J gene is TRBJ1-1, the V gene TRBV2, with TRBD1 matching over 8 bases. The CDR3 contains 19 residues. Germline values: CDR1 SNHLY, CDR2 FYNNEI.

The genes are TRBV13 and TRBJ2-1; TRBD2 might be the D (7 bases). Trimming removed 0 bases from V and 0 bases from J, with 15 bases in between. This CDR3 has 18 amino acids. Looked up from germline, CDR1 is PRHDT and CDR2 is FYEKMQ (reference sequence). The CDR3 DNA reads as TGTGCCAGCAGCTTAGGCCTCTTTGCGGGGGCCTCCTACAATGAGCAGTTCTTC. Its protein product is CASSLGLFAGASYNEQFF.